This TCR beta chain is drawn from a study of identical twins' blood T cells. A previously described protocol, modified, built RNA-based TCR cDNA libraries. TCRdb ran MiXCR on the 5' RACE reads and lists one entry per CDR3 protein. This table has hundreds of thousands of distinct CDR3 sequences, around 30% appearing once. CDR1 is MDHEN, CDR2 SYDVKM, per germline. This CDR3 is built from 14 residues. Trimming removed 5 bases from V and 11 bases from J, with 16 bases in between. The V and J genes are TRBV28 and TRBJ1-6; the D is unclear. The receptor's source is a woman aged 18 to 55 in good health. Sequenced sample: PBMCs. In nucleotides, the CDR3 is TGTGCCAGCAGTCTTCGGGCCTTATCGCCACCCCTCCACTTT. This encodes CASSLRALSPPLHF.